The 22 T cell receptor beta chains reported below all come from one sample, sequenced in a study of blood T cell repertoires in COVID-19. The protocol was immunoSEQ multiplex PCR, while the TCRdb copy is restricted to in-frame clones and leaves out a portion. The data show around 220,000 clones, 70% to 85% seen once. Input material: peripheral blood. These receptors were obtained from a woman older than 75 with active or convalescent COVID-19.

The rearrangement uses TRBV10-3 and TRBJ2-7; weak D call: TRBD2 (6 bases). Trimming shortened V by 2 bases and J by 5 bases, and 7 bases separated the two germline ends. Germline V lookup: CDR1 ENHRY, CDR2 SYGVKD. This CDR3 is 12 amino acids long. The CDR3 DNA follows: TGTGCCATCAGTGAGGGGGGGAACGAGCAGTACTTC. Protein sequence: CAISEGGNEQYF.

A few counts support this clone. This chain links TRBV11-2 with TRBJ1-6, with D unclear. The CDR3 sequence is 14 residues long. The germline gives CDR1 SGHAT, CDR2 FQNNGV. Trimming removed 3 bases at V and 9 bases at J, with 12 bases between. The CDR3 DNA is TGTGCCAGCAGCTTCCCGTCCGGTTTTTCACCCCTCCACTTT. Translated: CASSFPSGFSPLHF.

The V and J genes are TRBV7-9 and TRBJ1-5; 7 positions match TRBD1. This CDR3 region has 15 residues. Germline lookup yields CDR1 SEHNR and CDR2 FQNEAQ (reference sequence). The V segment lost 4 bases and the J segment 0 bases; nucleotides outside the gene matches: 3. The CDR3 spells CASSWGQNSNQPQHF. The CDR3 DNA sequence: TGTGCCAGCAGCTGGGGACAGAATAGCAATCAGCCCCAGCATTTT. Supplemented by reference TRBV7-9 and TRBJ1-5, the full variable domain reads DTGVSQNPRHKITKRGQNVTFRCDPISEHNRLYWYRQTLGQGPEFLTYFQNEAQLEKSRLLSDRFSAERPKGSFSTLEIQRTEQGDSAMYLCASSWGQNSNQPQHFGDGTRLSIL.

The chain uses TRBV19 and TRBJ1-1; D not resolved. The CDR3 has 14 residues. With 4 bases removed from V and 1 base from J, the gap between germline ends came to 10 bases. Germline V CDR1 and CDR2: LNHDA, SQIVND (reference sequence). CDR3 coding DNA: TGTGCCAGTAGTAAGGCCAGGAAGAACACTGAAGCTTTCTTT. This translates into CASSKARKNTEAFF.

The chain recombines TRBV5-1 with TRBJ2-2, with 11 positions matching TRBD1. Germline V CDR1 and CDR2: SGHRS, YFSETQ. Losses at the gene ends were 4 bases for V and 8 bases for J; bases not matched to a gene: 7. The CDR3 is made up of 15 amino acids. The CDR3 is CASSRGQGAAGELFF. In nucleotides, the CDR3 is TGCGCCAGCAGCCGAGGACAGGGGGCGGCAGGGGAGCTGTTTTTT.

V usage is TRBV12-2 and J usage is TRBJ2-3; TRBD2, as called in the table, went unchecked against the DNA. TRBV12-2 corresponds to a pseudogene. CDR3 length equals 20 residues. The CDR3 region is CASRLAVSLAGKPSTDTQYF. CDR3 in DNA: TGTGCAAGTCGCTTAGCGGTATCACTAGCGGGAAAGCCAAGCACAGATACGCAGTATTTT.

The chain joins TRBV6-6 to TRBJ2-3; 12 nucleotides match TRBD2. The CDR3 contains 16 residues. From germline, CDR1 is MNHNY and CDR2 SVGAGI (reference sequence). Trimming cost V 6 bases and J 5 bases; bases outside gene matches: 9. The CDR3 DNA follows: TGTGCCAGCAGCCATCTAGCGGGGGGGCGGGGAGATACGCAGTATTTT. This encodes CASSHLAGGRGDTQYF.

The chain is built from TRBV5-4 and TRBJ2-1; 13 bases align to TRBD2. Germline V gene data show CDR1 as SGHNT and CDR2 as YYREEE (reference sequence). Trimming cost V 1 base and J 9 bases; bases outside gene matches: 13. The CDR3 runs 18 residues. For the CDR3, the DNA is TGTGCCAGCAGCTTGCCGGGACTAGCGGGGAGACGGACGGCTGAGCAGTTCTTC. It encodes CASSLPGLAGRRTAEQFF.

This chain uses TRBV6-6 with TRBJ2-2, with D hard to call. Germline assignment: CDR1 MNHNY and CDR2 SVGAGI (reference sequence). CDR3 size: 13 residues. V was clipped by 3 bases and J by 6 bases, with 8 bases between them. The DNA of the CDR3 is TGTGCCAGCAGTTATGTGTCGGCCGGGGAGCTGTTTTTT. It codes for CASSYVSAGELFF.

V gene TRBV19 combines with J gene TRBJ1-1; D gene unclear. The CDR3 totals 14 residues. Germline V lookup: CDR1 LNHDA, CDR2 SQIVND (reference sequence). V was cut by 4 bases and J by 1 base, with 10 bases left in between. Written as DNA, the CDR3 is TGTGCCAGTAGTAGGTTGGTGCGGAACACTGAAGCTTTCTTT. This encodes CASSRLVRNTEAFF.

This clone was picked up one time. This sequence joins TRBV20-1 and TRBJ2-3; a weak D match, TRBD1 (5 bases). Germline V lookup: CDR1 DFQATT, CDR2 SNEGSKA (reference sequence). The CDR3 sequence is 13 residues long. V was shortened by 3 bases and J by 2 bases, with 9 bases between the two germline ends. As DNA, the CDR3 is TGCAGTGCTAGTCCGACAGTCACAGATACGCAGTATTTT. Translated, it gives CSASPTVTDTQYF.

The rearrangement uses TRBV15 and TRBJ2-1; possible D gene TRBD2, 5 bases. V was pared by 0 bases and J by 13 bases, with 13 bases between. CDR1 LNHNV and CDR2 YYDKDF come from the germline V gene (reference sequence). The CDR3 runs 13 residues. In nucleotides, the CDR3 is TGTGCCACCAGCAGAGAATTCCCGTCGGGACAGTTCTTC. Translated, it gives CATSREFPSGQFF.

This sequence joins TRBV25-1 and TRBJ2-1, with 9 bases identical to TRBD1. The V gene's germline CDR1 is MGHDK and CDR2 SYGVNS. V lost 2 bases and J lost 7; bases outside the gene matches: 6. CDR3 length equals 15 residues. For the CDR3, the DNA is TGTGCCAGCAGTGAACCGGGACAGGGTTGGAATGAGCAGTTCTTC. Amino acids: CASSEPGQGWNEQFF.

The genes are TRBV30 and TRBJ1-5, with unresolved D. The CDR3 covers 14 residues. Trimming removed 2 bases at V and 2 bases at J, with 10 bases between. The germline V gene encodes CDR1 GTSNPN and CDR2 SVGIG (reference sequence). The chain's CDR3 is CAWSYLGGNQPQHF. The CDR3 nucleotides are TGTGCCTGGAGTTACCTAGGAGGCAATCAGCCCCAGCATTTT.

The rearrangement joins TRBV5-1 to TRBJ2-7; a weak D match, TRBD1 (6 bases). V was pared by 4 bases and J by 0 bases, with 8 bases between. CDR3 length: 13 amino acids. CDR1 is SGHRS, CDR2 YFSETQ, per germline. CDR3 DNA: TGCGCCAGCAGCGAGACAGGCTCCTACGAGCAGTACTTC. Amino acids: CASSETGSYEQYF.

The chain combines TRBV7-6 with TRBJ1-1; D gene ambiguous. V lost 2 bases, J lost 8 bases, and 18 bases lay in between. CDR1 is SGHVS and CDR2 is FNYEAQ in the germline V gene. This CDR3 contains 15 residues. This chain's CDR3 is CASSLHHGNSLEAFF. The CDR3 region has the DNA TGTGCCAGCAGCTTACATCACGGGAACAGCCTGGAAGCTTTCTTT.

The J gene is TRBJ2-7, the V gene TRBV6-2 or TRBV6-3, with a weak D call TRBD1 (6 bases). Trimming left V 5 bases short and J 4 bases short, with 12 bases between. The length of the CDR3 is 13 residues. Germline CDR1 is MNHEY and CDR2 is SVGEGT. CDR3 bases: TGTGCCAGCAGTCTATCTCAGGGGTACGAGCAGTACTTC. Translated: CASSLSQGYEQYF.

CDR3 loop: CASSQGASGAVYTQYF. Written as DNA, the CDR3 is TGTGCCAGCAGCCAAGGGGCTAGCGGGGCCGTATATACGCAGTATTTT. V is TRBV3-1 (or the pseudogene TRBV3-2) and J is TRBJ2-3, with 9 bases aligning to TRBD2. This CDR3 comprises 16 residues. The V gene end was trimmed by 1 base and the J gene end by 7 bases; junction bases not matched to a gene: 9. In germline, CDR1 is LGHDT, CDR2 YNNKEL (reference sequence).

This clone was detected once. The genes are TRBV30 and TRBJ1-1; 7 bases are a match to TRBD1. Trimming removed 3 bases from V and 3 bases from J; junction bases left unmatched: 7. CDR3 size: 14 residues. Germline V gene sequence: CDR1 GTSNPN, CDR2 SVGIG (reference sequence). CDR3 sequence (DNA): TGTGCCTGGAGCGTAAGGGGGCCGGACACTGAAGCTTTCTTT. Amino acids: CAWSVRGPDTEAFF.

The rearrangement links TRBV5-6 to TRBJ2-1, with 12 bases that match TRBD2. Trimming removed 6 bases from V and 10 bases from J; junction bases left unmatched: 5. CDR1 and CDR2 from the germline V gene are SGHDT and YYEEEE. The CDR3 spans 13 residues. The CDR3 nucleotides read TGTGCCAGCACCTGGACTAGCGGGAACGAGCAGTTCTTC. It encodes CASTWTSGNEQFF.

This chain links TRBV19 with TRBJ1-4, with unresolved D. The V end lost 7 bases, the J end lost 0 bases, and 9 bases lay between the germline ends. In germline, CDR1 is LNHDA, CDR2 SQIVND (reference sequence). The CDR3 consists of 14 residues. The CDR3 DNA is TGTGCCAGTACCATAACTGCAACTAATGAAAAACTGTTTTTT. It yields the protein CASTITATNEKLFF.

V gene TRBV30 combines with J gene TRBJ1-3, with D unclear. CDR1 GTSNPN and CDR2 SVGIG come from the germline V gene (reference sequence). CDR3 length: 13 amino acids. V was clipped by 3 bases and J by 4 bases, with 10 bases between them. CDR3 sequence (DNA): TGTGCCTGGAGCCTTTTTATAGGAAACACCATATATTTT. It encodes CAWSLFIGNTIYF.